This T cell receptor beta chain appears in the sequencing data of a study of blood T cell repertoires in COVID-19. Profiled with immunoSEQ multiplex PCR; TCRdb holds only in-frame clones, not every one. The profile shows some 270,000 clones, around 86% of them singletons. Germline lookup yields CDR1 GTSNPN and CDR2 SVGIG (reference sequence). V lost 0 bases to trimming and J lost 5 bases, with 4 bases between them. The CDR3 is made up of 11 amino acids. The sequence derives from a middle-aged man with acute or convalescent COVID-19. Sequenced material: peripheral blood. The chain uses TRBV30 and TRBJ1-2; no firm D call. CDR3 bases: TGTGCCTGGAGTGTCCTTTATGGCTACACCTTC. Translating it yields CAWSVLYGYTF.